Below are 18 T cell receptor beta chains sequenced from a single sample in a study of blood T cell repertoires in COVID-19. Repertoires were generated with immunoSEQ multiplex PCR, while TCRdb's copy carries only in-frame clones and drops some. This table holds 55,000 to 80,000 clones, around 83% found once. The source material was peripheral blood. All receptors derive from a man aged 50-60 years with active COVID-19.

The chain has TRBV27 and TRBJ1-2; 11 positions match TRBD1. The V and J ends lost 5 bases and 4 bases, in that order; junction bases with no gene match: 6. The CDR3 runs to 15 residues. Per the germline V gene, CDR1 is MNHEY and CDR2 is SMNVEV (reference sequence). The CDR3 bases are TGTGCCAGCAGTCGGACAGGGGGCGGTGGCTATGGCTACACCTTC. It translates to CASSRTGGGGYGYTF.

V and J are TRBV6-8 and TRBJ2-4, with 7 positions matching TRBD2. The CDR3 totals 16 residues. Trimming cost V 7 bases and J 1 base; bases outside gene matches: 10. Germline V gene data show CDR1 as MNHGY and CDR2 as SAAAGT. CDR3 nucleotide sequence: TGTGCCAGCATCAAAGGCCTAGCGGCGGCCAAAAACATTCAGTACTTC. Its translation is CASIKGLAAAKNIQYF.

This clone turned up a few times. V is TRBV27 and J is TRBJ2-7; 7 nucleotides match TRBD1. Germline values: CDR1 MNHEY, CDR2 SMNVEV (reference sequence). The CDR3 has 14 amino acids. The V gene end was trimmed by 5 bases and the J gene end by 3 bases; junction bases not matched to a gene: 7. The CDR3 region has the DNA TGTGCCAGCAGTCCCTGGGACAGAATCTACGAGCAGTACTTC. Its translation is CASSPWDRIYEQYF.

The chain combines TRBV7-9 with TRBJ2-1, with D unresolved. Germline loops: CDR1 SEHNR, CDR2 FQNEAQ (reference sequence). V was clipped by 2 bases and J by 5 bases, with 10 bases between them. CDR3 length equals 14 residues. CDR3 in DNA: TGTGCCAGCAGCTTACAGTTCGTCGACAATGAGCAGTTCTTC. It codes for CASSLQFVDNEQFF.

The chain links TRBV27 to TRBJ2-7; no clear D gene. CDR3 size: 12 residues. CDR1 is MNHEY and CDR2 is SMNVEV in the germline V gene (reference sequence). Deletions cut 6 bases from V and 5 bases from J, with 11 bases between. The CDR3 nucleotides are TGTGCCAGCAGCCCCCGGAGTCACGAGCAGTACTTC. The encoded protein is CASSPRSHEQYF.

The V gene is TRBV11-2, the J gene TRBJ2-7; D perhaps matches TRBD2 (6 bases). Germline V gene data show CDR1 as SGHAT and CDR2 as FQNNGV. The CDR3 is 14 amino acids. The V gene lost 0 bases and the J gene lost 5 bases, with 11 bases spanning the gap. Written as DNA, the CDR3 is TGTGCCAGCAGCTTAGATCGAGGAGGGAACGAGCAGTACTTC. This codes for CASSLDRGGNEQYF. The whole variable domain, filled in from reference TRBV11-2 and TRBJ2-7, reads EAGVAQSPRYKIIEKRQSVAFWCNPISGHATLYWYQQILGQGPKLLIQFQNNGVVDDSQLPKDRFSAERLKGVDSTLKIQPAKLEDSAVYLCASSLDRGGNEQYFGPGTRLTVT.

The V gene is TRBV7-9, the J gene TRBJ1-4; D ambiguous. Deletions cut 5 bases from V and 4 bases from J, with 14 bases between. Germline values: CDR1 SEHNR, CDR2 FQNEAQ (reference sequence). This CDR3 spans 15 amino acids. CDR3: CASSHRLEVNEKLFF. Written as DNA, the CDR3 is TGTGCCAGCAGCCACCGTTTAGAAGTTAATGAAAAACTGTTTTTT.

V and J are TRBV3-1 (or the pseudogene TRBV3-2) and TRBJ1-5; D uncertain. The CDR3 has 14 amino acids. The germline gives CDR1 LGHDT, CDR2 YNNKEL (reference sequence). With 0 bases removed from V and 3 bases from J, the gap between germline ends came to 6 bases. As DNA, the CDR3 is TGTGCCAGCAGCCAAGACTTTAACAATCAGCCCCAGCATTTT. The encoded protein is CASSQDFNNQPQHF.

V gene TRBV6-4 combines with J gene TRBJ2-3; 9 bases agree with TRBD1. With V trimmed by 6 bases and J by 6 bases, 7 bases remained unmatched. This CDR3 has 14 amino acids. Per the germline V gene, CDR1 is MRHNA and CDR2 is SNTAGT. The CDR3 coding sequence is TGTGCCAGCAGGAAACAGGGGGCCAGTGATACGCAGTATTTT. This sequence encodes CASRKQGASDTQYF.

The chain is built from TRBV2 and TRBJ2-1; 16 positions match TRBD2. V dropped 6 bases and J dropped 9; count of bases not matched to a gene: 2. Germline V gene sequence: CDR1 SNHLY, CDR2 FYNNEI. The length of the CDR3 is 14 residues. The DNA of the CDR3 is TGTGCCAGCAGGGGACTAGCGGGAGGGGGTGAGCAGTTCTTC. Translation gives CASRGLAGGGEQFF.

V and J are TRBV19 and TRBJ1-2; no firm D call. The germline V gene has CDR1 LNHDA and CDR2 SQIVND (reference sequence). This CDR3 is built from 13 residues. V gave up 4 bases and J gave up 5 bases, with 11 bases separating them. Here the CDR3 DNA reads TGTGCCAGTAGTACCCCGGCGGGTTATGGCTACACCTTC. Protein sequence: CASSTPAGYGYTF. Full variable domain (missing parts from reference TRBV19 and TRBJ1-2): DGGITQSPKYLFRKEGQNVTLSCEQNLNHDAMYWYRQDPGQGLRLIYYSQIVNDFQKGDIAEGYSVSREKKESFPLTVTSAQKNPTAFYLCASSTPAGYGYTFGSGTRLTVV.

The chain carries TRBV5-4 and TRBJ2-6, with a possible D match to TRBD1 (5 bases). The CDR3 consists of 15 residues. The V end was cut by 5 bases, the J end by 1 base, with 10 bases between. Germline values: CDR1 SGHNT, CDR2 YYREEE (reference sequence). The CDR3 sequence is CASSRQGSGANVLTF. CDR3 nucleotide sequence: TGTGCCAGCAGTCGCCAGGGTTCTGGGGCCAACGTCCTGACTTTC.

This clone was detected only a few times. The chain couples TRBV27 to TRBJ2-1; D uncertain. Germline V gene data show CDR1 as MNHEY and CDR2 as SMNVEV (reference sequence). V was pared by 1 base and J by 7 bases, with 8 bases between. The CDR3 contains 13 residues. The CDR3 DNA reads TGTGCCAGCAGTTTATATACAGATAATGAGCAGTTCTTC. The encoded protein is CASSLYTDNEQFF.

CDR3 loop: CASSLEASGRPQYF. Written as DNA, the CDR3 is TGCGCCAGCAGCTTGGAAGCTAGCGGGAGGCCGCAGTATTTT. This chain connects TRBV5-1 to TRBJ2-3; 11 bases line up with TRBD2. Unmatched junction bases numbered 4, after V lost 0 bases and J lost 10 bases. The CDR3 runs to 14 residues. The V gene's germline CDR1 is SGHRS and CDR2 YFSETQ.

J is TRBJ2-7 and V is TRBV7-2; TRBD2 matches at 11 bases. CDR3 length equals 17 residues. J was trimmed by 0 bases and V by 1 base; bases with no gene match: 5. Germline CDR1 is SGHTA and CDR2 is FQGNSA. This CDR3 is CASSLGATSGSSYEQYF. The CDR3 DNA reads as TGTGCCAGCAGCTTAGGGGCAACTAGCGGGAGCTCCTACGAGCAGTACTTC. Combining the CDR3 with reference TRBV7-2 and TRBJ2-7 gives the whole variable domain GAGVSQSPSNKVTEKGKDVELRCDPISGHTALYWYRQSLGQGLEFLIYFQGNSAPDKSGLPSDRFSAERTGGSVSTLTIQRTQQEDSAVYLCASSLGATSGSSYEQYFGPGTRLTVT.

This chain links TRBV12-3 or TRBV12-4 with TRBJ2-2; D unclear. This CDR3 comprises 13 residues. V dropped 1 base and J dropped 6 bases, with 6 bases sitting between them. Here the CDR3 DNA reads TGTGCCAGCAGTTTAGAAGCTCCCGGGGAGCTGTTTTTT. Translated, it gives CASSLEAPGELFF.

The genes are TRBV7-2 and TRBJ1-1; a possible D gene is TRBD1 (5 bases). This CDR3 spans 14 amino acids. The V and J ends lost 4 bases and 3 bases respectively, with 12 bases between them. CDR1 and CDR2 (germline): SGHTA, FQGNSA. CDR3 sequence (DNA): TGTGCCAGCAGCTCCGGTCAGGGTCACACTGAAGCTTTCTTT. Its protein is CASSSGQGHTEAFF.

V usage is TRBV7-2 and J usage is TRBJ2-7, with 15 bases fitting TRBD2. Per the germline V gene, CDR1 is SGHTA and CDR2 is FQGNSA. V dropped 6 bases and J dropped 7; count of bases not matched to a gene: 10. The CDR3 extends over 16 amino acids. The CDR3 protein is CASSPPPGLAGGEQYF. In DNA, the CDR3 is TGTGCCAGCAGTCCACCCCCAGGACTAGCGGGAGGGGAGCAGTACTTC.